This is a list of T cell receptor beta chains from one sample in a study of immune evolution from preneoplasia to lung adenocarcinoma. TCRdb's copy holds only in-frame clones and misses some; the assay was immunoSEQ multiplex PCR. The sample yields approximately 8,600 clones, approximately 79% seen once. What was sequenced was FFPE minimally invasive lung adenocarcinoma tissue. These receptor sequences come from an older donor with lung adenocarcinoma. The CDR3 runs from the conserved cysteine through the conserved F or W. Each record gives: D gene, CDR3 length, J gene, V gene, clone size, CDR3 protein, CDR3 DNA. The D gene is left open where the match is weak. Only part of the rows carry a size: once, few, many, or a class if the clone is expanded.

-	15	TRBJ2-4	TRBV19	-	CASSIGGSKRNIQYF	TGTGCCAGTAGTATAGGCGGCAGTAAAAGGAACATTCAGTACTTC
-	13	TRBJ2-3	TRBV30	-	CAWIPIGTDTQYF	TGTGCCTGGATTCCGATCGGGACAGATACGCAGTATTTT
TRBD2	15	TRBJ2-7	TRBV19	-	CASSMTSGSSYEQYF	TGTGCCAGTAGTATGACTAGCGGGAGCTCCTACGAGCAGTACTTC
-	14	TRBJ2-3	TRBV7-6	-	CASSLDPRTGTQYF	TGTGCCAGCAGCTTAGATCCCCGCACCGGTACGCAGTATTTT
TRBD2	17	TRBJ2-1	TRBV15	-	CATSSPSGRVSYNEQFF	TGTGCCACCAGCAGTCCTTCCGGGAGGGTCTCCTACAATGAGCAGTTCTTC
-	12	TRBJ1-2	TRBV7-2	-	CASSPLTGGYTF	TGTGCCAGCAGCCCATTGACTGGAGGCTACACCTTC
-	14	TRBJ1-1	TRBV6-1	-	CASSEWAENTEAFF	TGTGCCAGCAGTGAATGGGCGGAAAACACTGAAGCTTTCTTT
TRBD1	14	TRBJ1-1	TRBV19	-	CASSIIDRDTEAFF	TGTGCCAGTAGTATCATAGACAGGGACACTGAAGCTTTCTTT
-	15	TRBJ2-1	TRBV5-1	-	CASSLEGATYNEQFF	TGCGCCAGCAGCTTGGAAGGGGCGACCTACAATGAGCAGTTCTTC
-	16	TRBJ2-2	TRBV7-9	few	CASSAGPVRNTGELFF	TGTGCCAGCAGCGCCGGGCCAGTCAGAAATACCGGGGAGCTGTTTTTT
-	14	TRBJ1-4	TRBV27	once	CASSFFAFGEKLFF	TGTGCCAGCAGTTTTTTCGCTTTCGGTGAAAAACTGTTTTTT
TRBD2	15	TRBJ2-1	TRBV28	once	CASSSWTSGRNEQFF	TGTGCCAGCAGTTCGTGGACTAGCGGGAGGAATGAGCAGTTCTTC
TRBD1	15	TRBJ1-5	TRBV5-1	-	CASSVGTGGGQPQHF	TGCGCCAGCAGCGTCGGGACAGGGGGGGGCCAGCCCCAGCATTTT
TRBD2	16	TRBJ2-1	TRBV28	-	CASSPASGRTYNEQFF	TGTGCCAGCAGTCCCGCTAGCGGGAGAACCTACAATGAGCAGTTCTTC
-	13	TRBJ1-2	TRBV6-1	-	CASSRDRNYGYTF	TGTGCCAGCAGCAGAGACAGGAACTATGGCTACACCTTC
TRBD1	15	TRBJ2-7	TRBV9	-	CASSVADRQGYEQYF	TGTGCCAGCAGCGTAGCAGACCGACAGGGCTACGAGCAGTACTTC
TRBD1	16	TRBJ1-5	TRBV28	-	CASRPWGTGDNQPQHF	TGTGCCAGCAGGCCGTGGGGGACAGGGGACAATCAGCCCCAGCATTTT